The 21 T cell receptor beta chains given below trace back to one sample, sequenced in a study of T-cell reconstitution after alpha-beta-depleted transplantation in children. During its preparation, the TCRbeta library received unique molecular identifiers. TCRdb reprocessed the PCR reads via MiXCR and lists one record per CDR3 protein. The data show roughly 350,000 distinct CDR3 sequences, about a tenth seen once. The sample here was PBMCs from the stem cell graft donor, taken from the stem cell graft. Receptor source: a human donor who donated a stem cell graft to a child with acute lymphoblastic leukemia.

The CDR3 region has the DNA TGCAGTGCGATACTAGCGGGGGGCTACGAGCAGTACTTC. As protein: CSAILAGGYEQYF. The rearrangement joins TRBV20-1 to TRBJ2-7; 12 bases are shared with TRBD2. V shed 6 bases, J shed 3 bases, and the junction held 3 bases outside the gene matches. CDR3 length: 13 residues. Germline V gives CDR1 DFQATT, CDR2 SNEGSKA (reference sequence).

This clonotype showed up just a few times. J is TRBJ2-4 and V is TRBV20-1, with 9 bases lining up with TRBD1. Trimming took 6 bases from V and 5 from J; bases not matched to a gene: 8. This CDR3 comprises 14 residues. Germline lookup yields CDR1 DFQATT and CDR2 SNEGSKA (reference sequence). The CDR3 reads CSARQGGVENIQYF. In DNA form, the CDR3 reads TGCAGTGCCCGACAGGGGGGGGTTGAAAACATTCAGTACTTC.

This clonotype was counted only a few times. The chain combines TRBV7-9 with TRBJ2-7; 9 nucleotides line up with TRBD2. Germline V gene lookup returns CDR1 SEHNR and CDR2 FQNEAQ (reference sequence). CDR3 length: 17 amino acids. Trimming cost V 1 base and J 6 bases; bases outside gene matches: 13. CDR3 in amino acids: CASSLGVAGAFIVEQYF. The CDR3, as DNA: TGTGCCAGCAGCTTAGGGGTAGCGGGAGCTTTCATCGTCGAGCAGTACTTC.

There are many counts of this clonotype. The CDR3 DNA sequence: TGTGCCAGCAGCTTTTTCGGCGAGCAGTACTTC. It specifies CASSFFGEQYF. The V call is TRBV7-9, the J call TRBJ2-7; D not certain. With 3 bases removed from V and 6 bases from J, the gap between germline ends came to 6 bases. The CDR3 is 11 amino acids. Germline CDR1 SEHNR, CDR2 FQNEAQ (reference sequence).

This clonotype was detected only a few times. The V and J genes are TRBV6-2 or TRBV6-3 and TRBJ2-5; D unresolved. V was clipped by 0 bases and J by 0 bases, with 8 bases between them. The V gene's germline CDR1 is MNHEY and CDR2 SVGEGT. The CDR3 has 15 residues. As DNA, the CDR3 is TGTGCCAGCAGTTACTCGGTAGAGGACCAAGAGACCCAGTACTTC. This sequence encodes CASSYSVEDQETQYF.

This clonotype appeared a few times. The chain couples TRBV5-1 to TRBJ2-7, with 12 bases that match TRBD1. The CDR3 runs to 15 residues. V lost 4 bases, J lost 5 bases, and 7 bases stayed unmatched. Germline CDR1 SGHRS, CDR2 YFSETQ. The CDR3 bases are TGCGCCAGCAGCACGGGACAGGGGGCGGGCGACGAGCAGTACTTC. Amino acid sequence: CASSTGQGAGDEQYF.

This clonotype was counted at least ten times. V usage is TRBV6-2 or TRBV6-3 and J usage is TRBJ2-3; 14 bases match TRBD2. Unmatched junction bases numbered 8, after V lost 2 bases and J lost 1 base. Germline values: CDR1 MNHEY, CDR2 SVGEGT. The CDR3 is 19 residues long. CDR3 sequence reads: CASSYPTGLAGVGTDTQYF. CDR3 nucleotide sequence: TGTGCCAGCAGTTACCCCACGGGACTAGCGGGAGTAGGCACAGATACGCAGTATTTT.

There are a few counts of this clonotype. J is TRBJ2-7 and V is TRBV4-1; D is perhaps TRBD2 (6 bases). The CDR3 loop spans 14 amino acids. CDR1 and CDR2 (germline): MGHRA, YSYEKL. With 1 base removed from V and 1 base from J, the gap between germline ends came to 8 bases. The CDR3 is CASSQAGESYEQYF. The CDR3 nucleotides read TGCGCCAGCAGCCAAGCGGGGGAGTCCTACGAGCAGTACTTC.

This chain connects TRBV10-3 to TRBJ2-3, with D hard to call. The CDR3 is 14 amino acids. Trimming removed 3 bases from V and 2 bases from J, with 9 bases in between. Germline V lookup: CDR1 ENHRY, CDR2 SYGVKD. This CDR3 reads CAISEIGYTDTQYF. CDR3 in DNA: TGTGCCATCAGTGAAATAGGTTACACAGATACGCAGTATTTT.

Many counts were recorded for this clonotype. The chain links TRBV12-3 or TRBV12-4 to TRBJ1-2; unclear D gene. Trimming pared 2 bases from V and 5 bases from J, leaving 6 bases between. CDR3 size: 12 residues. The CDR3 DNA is TGTGCCAGCAGTTTATGGCCGTATGGCTACACCTTC. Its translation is CASSLWPYGYTF.

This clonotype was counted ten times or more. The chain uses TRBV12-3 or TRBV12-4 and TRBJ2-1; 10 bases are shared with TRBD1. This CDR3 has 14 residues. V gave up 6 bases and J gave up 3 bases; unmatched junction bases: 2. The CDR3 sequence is CASSGDRGYNEQFF. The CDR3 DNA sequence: TGTGCCAGCAGCGGGGACAGGGGCTACAATGAGCAGTTCTTC.

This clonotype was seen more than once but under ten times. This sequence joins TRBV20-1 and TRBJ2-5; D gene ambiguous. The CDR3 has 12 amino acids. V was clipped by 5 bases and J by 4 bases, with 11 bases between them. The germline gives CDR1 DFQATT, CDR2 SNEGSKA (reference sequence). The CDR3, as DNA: TGCAGTGCTGGACCGACATCAGAGACCCAGTACTTC. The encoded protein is CSAGPTSETQYF.

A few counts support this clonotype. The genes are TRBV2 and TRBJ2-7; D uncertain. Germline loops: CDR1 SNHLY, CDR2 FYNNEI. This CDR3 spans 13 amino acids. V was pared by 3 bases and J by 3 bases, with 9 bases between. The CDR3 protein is CASSDPGYYEQYF. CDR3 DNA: TGTGCCAGCAGTGATCCCGGTTACTACGAGCAGTACTTC.

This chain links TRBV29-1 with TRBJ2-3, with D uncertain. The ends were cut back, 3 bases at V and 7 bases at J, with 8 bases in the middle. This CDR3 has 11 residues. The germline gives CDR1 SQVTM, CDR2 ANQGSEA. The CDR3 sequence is CSVEGSNTQYF. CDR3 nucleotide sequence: TGCAGCGTTGAGGGCTCAAATACGCAGTATTTT.

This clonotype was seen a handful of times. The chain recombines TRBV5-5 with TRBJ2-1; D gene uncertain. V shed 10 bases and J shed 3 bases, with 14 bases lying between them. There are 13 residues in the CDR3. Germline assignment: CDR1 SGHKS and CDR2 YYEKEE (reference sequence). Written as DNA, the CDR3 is TGTGCCTCCTCTTCTGATTTCTACAATGAGCAGTTCTTC. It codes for CASSSDFYNEQFF.

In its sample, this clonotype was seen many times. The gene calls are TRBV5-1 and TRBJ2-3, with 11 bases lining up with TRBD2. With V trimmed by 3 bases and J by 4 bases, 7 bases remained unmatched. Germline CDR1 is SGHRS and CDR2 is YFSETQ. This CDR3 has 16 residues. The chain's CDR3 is CASSSIAGGPPDTQYF. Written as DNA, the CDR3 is TGCGCCAGCAGCTCCATAGCGGGAGGGCCCCCAGATACGCAGTATTTT. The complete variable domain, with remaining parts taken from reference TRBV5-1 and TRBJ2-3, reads KAGVTQTPRYLIKTRGQQVTLSCSPISGHRSVSWYQQTPGQGLQFLFEYFSETQRNKGNFPGRFSGRQFSNSRSEMNVSTLELGDSALYLCASSSIAGGPPDTQYFGPGTRLTVL.

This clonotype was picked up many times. CDR3 DNA: TGTGCCAGCAGCTTTATAAGGCCTGAAGCTTTCTTT. Translating gives CASSFIRPEAFF. This chain connects TRBV5-8 to TRBJ1-1; D gene uncertain. Looked up from germline, CDR1 is SGHTS and CDR2 is YDEGEE. V lost 2 bases and J 6 bases, leaving 8 bases between the germline ends. CDR3 length: 12 residues.

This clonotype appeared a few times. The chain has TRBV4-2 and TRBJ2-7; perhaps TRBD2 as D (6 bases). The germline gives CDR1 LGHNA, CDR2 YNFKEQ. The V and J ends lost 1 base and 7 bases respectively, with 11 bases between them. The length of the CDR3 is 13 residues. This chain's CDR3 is CASSQANGGEQYF. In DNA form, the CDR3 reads TGTGCCAGCAGCCAAGCCAACGGAGGGGAGCAGTACTTC.

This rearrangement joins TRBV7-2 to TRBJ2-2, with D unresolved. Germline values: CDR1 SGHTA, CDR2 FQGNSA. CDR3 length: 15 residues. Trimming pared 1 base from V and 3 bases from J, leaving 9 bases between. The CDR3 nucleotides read TGTGCCAGCAGCTTAGAGGCTGGTGACACCGGGGAGCTGTTTTTT. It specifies CASSLEAGDTGELFF.

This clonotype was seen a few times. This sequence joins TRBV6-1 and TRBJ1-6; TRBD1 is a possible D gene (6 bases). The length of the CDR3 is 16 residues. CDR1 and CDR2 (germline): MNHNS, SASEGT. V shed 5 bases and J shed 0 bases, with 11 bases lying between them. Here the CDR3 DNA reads TGTGCCAGCAGTCCGGACAGCAGCTCCTATAATTCACCCCTCCACTTT. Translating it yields CASSPDSSSYNSPLHF.

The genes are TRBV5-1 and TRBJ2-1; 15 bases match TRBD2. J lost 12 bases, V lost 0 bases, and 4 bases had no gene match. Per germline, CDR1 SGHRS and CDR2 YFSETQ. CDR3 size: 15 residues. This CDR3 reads CASSLDGLAGGVQFF. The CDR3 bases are TGCGCCAGCAGCTTGGACGGACTAGCGGGAGGGGTGCAGTTCTTC.